The entry below describes one T cell receptor beta chain. The antigen remains undetermined. The entry originates in a study of Ad26.COV2.S vaccination and SARS-CoV-2 variants. Background on the study: In the study, Ad26.COV2.S was injected intramuscularly once, or twice 56 days apart. Study outcomes and limitations: Comparability of non-spike TCR breadth was observed across vaccine and placebo recipients.

With 5 bases removed from V and 4 bases from J, the gap between germline ends came to 12 bases. Germline values: CDR1 KGHDR, CDR2 SFDVKD. The CDR3 is 14 residues long. Method: immunoSEQ multiplex PCR; TCRdb's copy keeps in-frame clones and lacks some. The sample records fewer than 800,000 clones, more than 70% being singletons. Treatment defined: some 20 received Ad26.COV2.S at low or high dose, single or two shots; several received placebo; per-sample allocation not given. All samples were drawn on day 63, counting from the first vaccine or placebo injection. Boston hosted the donor, who was an adult aged 18-55 years. Its platform was an Ad26 vector, and its expressed antigen was Wuhan-strain SARS-CoV-2 spike.

The chain employs TRBV24-1 and TRBJ2-3, with D maybe TRBD1 (5 bases). The clonotype comes from a person aged 18 to 65 who received the Ad26.COV2.S COVID-19 vaccine or a placebo. Here the sequenced sample was peripheral blood, taken in a trial of Ad26.COV2.S vaccine versus placebo. The CDR3 region has the DNA TGTGCCACCAGTGGGCCAGGGTTTGCAGATACGCAGTATTTT. It specifies CATSGPGFADTQYF.